The 27 T cell receptor beta chains reported below all come from one sample, sequenced in a study of T cell responses to AZD1222 COVID-19 vaccine. Profiled with immunoSEQ multiplex PCR; TCRdb holds only in-frame clones, not every one. The table lists 95,000 or so clones, 85% to 90% of them singletons. Material: peripheral blood, obtained on day 0 of AZD1222 vaccination. These receptors all stem from an adult in good health.

This chain uses TRBV5-6 with TRBJ1-1; D is ambiguous. V was trimmed by 0 bases and J by 8 bases, leaving 8 bases between them. CDR3 length: 12 amino acids. CDR1 SGHDT and CDR2 YYEEEE come from the germline V gene. CDR3 sequence: CASSLAGREAFF. The CDR3, as DNA: TGTGCCAGCAGCTTGGCGGGGAGGGAAGCTTTCTTT. Full variable domain (remainder filled in from reference TRBV5-6 and TRBJ1-1): DAGVTQSPTHLIKTRGQQVTLRCSPKSGHDTVSWYQQALGQGPQFIFQYYEEEERQRGNFPDRFSGHQFPNYSSELNVNALLLGDSALYLCASSLAGREAFFGQGTRLTVV.

This clone was detected once. Written as DNA, the CDR3 is TGCGCCAGCAGCCAAGTGCCTTTACTAGGCACAGATACGCAGTATTTT. Translated, it gives CASSQVPLLGTDTQYF. The chain combines TRBV4-3 with TRBJ2-3; D is perhaps TRBD2 (5 bases). The germline CDR1 and CDR2 sequences are LGHNA and YSLEER. Between the trimmed V and J ends, which lost 1 base and 1 base, there was a span of 12 bases. The CDR3 extends over 16 amino acids.

The chain uses TRBV4-1 and TRBJ1-1, with no clear D. The CDR3 consists of 14 residues. Trimming pared 1 base from V and 1 base from J, leaving 7 bases between. Germline V gives CDR1 MGHRA, CDR2 YSYEKL. CDR3 sequence: CASSQVFANTEAFF. The CDR3 nucleotides read TGCGCCAGCAGCCAAGTGTTCGCGAACACTGAAGCTTTCTTT.

In its sample, this clone was seen a few times. The V gene is TRBV2, the J gene TRBJ1-1; TRBD1 matches at 10 bases. This CDR3 has 15 residues. Trimming at V came to 6 bases and at J to 4 bases, leaving 8 bases not matched to a gene. Looked up from germline, CDR1 is SNHLY and CDR2 is FYNNEI. CDR3 nucleotides: TGTGCCAGCAGGGGACAGGGGAGGGGGATCACTGAAGCTTTCTTT. Its translation: CASRGQGRGITEAFF.

The chain links TRBV4-1 to TRBJ1-5, with unresolved D. Germline CDR1 MGHRA, CDR2 YSYEKL. The CDR3 spans 15 residues. The V end lost 1 base, the J end lost 0 bases, and 7 bases lay between the germline ends. The CDR3 reads CASSQAPRSNQPQHF. For the CDR3, the DNA is TGCGCCAGCAGCCAAGCGCCCCGTAGCAATCAGCCCCAGCATTTT.

This sequence joins TRBV7-2 and TRBJ2-5; no clear D gene. The CDR3 runs to 13 residues. With 2 bases removed from V and 7 bases from J, the gap between germline ends came to 11 bases. The germline gives CDR1 SGHTA, CDR2 FQGNSA. CDR3 nucleotide sequence: TGTGCCAGCAGCTTACCTCCACCGGGGACCCAGTACTTC. It yields the protein CASSLPPPGTQYF.

This clone was counted once. The rearrangement uses TRBV11-2 and TRBJ2-7; D may be TRBD2 (6 bases). The CDR3 runs to 13 residues. Between the trimmed V and J ends, which lost 1 base and 7 bases, there was a span of 11 bases. Germline V lookup: CDR1 SGHAT, CDR2 FQNNGV. The CDR3, as DNA: TGTGCCAGCAGCTTAGGGAGGGCCCAGGAGCAGTACTTC. Residues: CASSLGRAQEQYF.

V and J are TRBV7-9 and TRBJ1-1; no firm D call. Trimming left V 1 base short and J 0 bases short, with 3 bases between. Germline CDR1 and CDR2: SEHNR and FQNEAQ (reference sequence). The CDR3 has 13 amino acids. The CDR3 spells CASSLVVNTEAFF. The DNA for the CDR3 is TGTGCCAGCAGCTTAGTGGTGAACACTGAAGCTTTCTTT.

V is TRBV12-3 or TRBV12-4 and J is TRBJ2-1; D is perhaps TRBD1 or TRBD2 (7 bases each). The CDR3 has 13 residues. The germline V and J ends were trimmed by 6 bases and 9 bases, with 15 bases remaining between them. CDR3 bases: TGTGCCAGCAGGATACCAGGGGGGGGTGAGCAGTTCTTC. Protein sequence: CASRIPGGGEQFF.

About this clone itself: This likely comes from a read error, as the CDR3 has no conserved phenylalanine or tryptophan at its end. The limits of the CDR3 on the DNA are not certain, so only TCRdb's listed CDR3 is given. J is TRBJ1-1 and V is TRBV30. The CDR3 spans 10 residues, counting both ends. In germline, CDR1 is GTSNPN, CDR2 SVGIG (reference sequence). CDR3 sequence reads: CASRLLTEAV.

This chain joins TRBV6-5 and TRBJ2-7, with 9 positions matching TRBD1. Per germline, CDR1 MNHEY and CDR2 SVGAGI. V was pared by 5 bases and J by 2 bases, with 7 bases of the junction left unmatched. The CDR3 runs to 15 residues. CDR3 DNA sequence: TGTGCCAGCAGTCGGGACAGGGCCCTACCCTACGAGCAGTACTTC. Amino acid sequence: CASSRDRALPYEQYF.

V and J are TRBV12-3 or TRBV12-4 and TRBJ1-5, with D perhaps matching TRBD1 (6 bases). Trimming removed 6 bases at V and 9 bases at J, with 15 bases between. This CDR3 region has 13 residues. The CDR3 sequence: CASRGGPTRPQHF. The CDR3 DNA sequence: TGTGCCAGCAGGGGGGGCCCGACGAGGCCCCAGCATTTT.

This chain links TRBV6-2 or TRBV6-3 with TRBJ1-1; no clear D. Germline V lookup: CDR1 MNHEY, CDR2 SVGEGT. The CDR3 spans 13 residues. With 5 bases removed from V and 4 bases from J, the gap between germline ends came to 11 bases. CDR3 sequence reads: CASSPRVPTEAFF. CDR3 bases: TGTGCCAGCAGTCCCCGCGTCCCCACTGAAGCTTTCTTT.

This chain links TRBV30 with TRBJ1-1; D unclear. CDR1 is GTSNPN, CDR2 SVGIG, per germline (reference sequence). V lost 3 bases and J 2 bases, leaving 7 bases between the germline ends. The CDR3 length is 12 residues. CDR3 nucleotide sequence: TGTGCCTGGAGACAGCAAAACACTGAAGCTTTCTTT. It specifies CAWRQQNTEAFF.

The chain carries TRBV28 and TRBJ1-1; D unresolved. Trimming removed 2 bases at V and 8 bases at J, with 9 bases between. The CDR3 loop spans 12 amino acids. Germline lookup yields CDR1 MDHEN and CDR2 SYDVKM. The CDR3, as DNA: TGTGCCAGCAGTTTACGGGAGTTGGAAGCTTTCTTT. It yields the protein CASSLRELEAFF.

The chain couples TRBV6-5 to TRBJ1-3; D uncertain. Looked up from germline, CDR1 is MNHEY and CDR2 is SVGAGI. The germline V and J ends were trimmed by 6 bases and 0 bases, with 12 bases remaining between them. The length of the CDR3 is 15 residues. The CDR3, as DNA: TGTGCCAGCAGAACCCTGTCGGGCTCTGGAAACACCATATATTTT. Its protein is CASRTLSGSGNTIYF.

V gene TRBV29-1 combines with J gene TRBJ1-2; the D is unclear. Deletions cut 4 bases from V and 4 bases from J, with 10 bases between. CDR1 SQVTM and CDR2 ANQGSEA come from the germline V gene. This CDR3 contains 12 residues. The CDR3 is CSVGAEIYGYTF. As DNA, the CDR3 is TGCAGCGTTGGTGCAGAGATCTATGGCTACACCTTC.

CDR3 bases: TGTGCCAGCAGCCCGCCAACAGGGTTTCCCTCCTACGAGCAGTACTTC. Translated: CASSPPTGFPSYEQYF. The rearrangement joins TRBV3-1 (or the pseudogene TRBV3-2) to TRBJ2-7; possible D gene TRBD1, 6 bases. V was trimmed by 4 bases and J by 0 bases, leaving 16 bases between them. CDR3 size: 16 residues. Germline values: CDR1 LGHDT, CDR2 YNNKEL (reference sequence).

The chain has TRBV6-5 and TRBJ2-7; D may match TRBD1 or TRBD2 (7 bases each). V gave up 7 bases and J gave up 1 base, with 11 bases separating them. The CDR3 consists of 13 residues. Germline CDR1 MNHEY, CDR2 SVGAGI. The CDR3 DNA reads TGTGCCAGCAAAGCGGGACAGTCCTACGAGCAGTACTTC. This gives the protein CASKAGQSYEQYF.

Only one count was recorded for this clone. J is TRBJ1-6 and V is TRBV5-1; no definite D call. Trimming removed 0 bases at V and 7 bases at J, with 8 bases between. The CDR3 totals 14 residues. Germline V CDR1 and CDR2: SGHRS, YFSETQ. The CDR3 spells CASSLGMENSPLHF. The CDR3 DNA reads as TGCGCCAGCAGCTTGGGGATGGAGAATTCACCCCTCCACTTT. Full variable domain (outside the CDR3, taken from reference TRBV5-1 and TRBJ1-6): KAGVTQTPRYLIKTRGQQVTLSCSPISGHRSVSWYQQTPGQGLQFLFEYFSETQRNKGNFPGRFSGRQFSNSRSEMNVSTLELGDSALYLCASSLGMENSPLHFGNGTRLTVT.

The genes are TRBV6-2 or TRBV6-3 and TRBJ2-5; unclear D gene. V was shortened by 0 bases and J by 1 base, with 3 bases between the two germline ends. There are 13 residues in the CDR3. CDR1 MNHEY and CDR2 SVGEGT come from the germline V gene. CDR3 amino acids: CASSYSGQETQYF. CDR3 nucleotides: TGTGCCAGCAGTTACTCGGGCCAAGAGACCCAGTACTTC.

The chain employs TRBV30 and TRBJ1-5; the D is unclear. Looked up from germline, CDR1 is GTSNPN and CDR2 is SVGIG (reference sequence). The V and J ends lost 0 bases and 5 bases respectively, with 11 bases between them. The CDR3 contains 14 residues. CDR3 coding DNA: TGTGCCTGGAGTGTACGTCGGGTCGATCAGCCCCAGCATTTT. Its translation is CAWSVRRVDQPQHF.

The chain employs TRBV10-3 and TRBJ1-2; D is perhaps TRBD1 (5 bases). Trimming removed 8 bases at V and 1 base at J, with 8 bases between. Per germline, CDR1 ENHRY and CDR2 SYGVKD. The CDR3 sequence is 12 residues long. The CDR3 coding sequence is TGTGCCATCGATGGGGGTAACTATGGCTACACCTTC. It codes for CAIDGGNYGYTF.

This clone qualifies as medium-sized. This rearrangement joins TRBV2 to TRBJ2-7; D gene ambiguous. Germline V lookup: CDR1 SNHLY, CDR2 FYNNEI. CDR3 length: 11 amino acids. The V and J ends lost 7 bases and 4 bases respectively, with 8 bases between them. CDR3 DNA sequence: TGTGCCAGCACCGAAGCGTACGAGCAGTACTTC. This sequence encodes CASTEAYEQYF.

This clone appeared once. J is TRBJ2-5 and V is TRBV20-1, with no clear D. Germline CDR1 DFQATT, CDR2 SNEGSKA (reference sequence). V was shortened by 3 bases and J by 4 bases, with 21 bases between the two germline ends. This CDR3 is 16 amino acids long. In DNA, the CDR3 is TGCAGTGCTAGTGGTTATTTCACATTCGGGCCAGAGACCCAGTACTTC. Protein sequence: CSASGYFTFGPETQYF.

The chain uses TRBV30 and TRBJ2-1; D perhaps matches TRBD1 (6 bases). Germline V lookup: CDR1 GTSNPN, CDR2 SVGIG (reference sequence). The CDR3 has 13 residues. V gave up 1 base and J gave up 4 bases, with 8 bases separating them. The CDR3 DNA is TGTGCCTGGAGTGGGACAGAATACAATGAGCAGTTCTTC. Protein: CAWSGTEYNEQFF.

The chain links TRBV19 to TRBJ2-5, with D perhaps TRBD2 (5 bases). This CDR3 has 13 residues. Trimming shortened V by 4 bases and J by 4 bases, and 10 bases separated the two germline ends. The germline V gene has CDR1 LNHDA and CDR2 SQIVND (reference sequence). CDR3 sequence reads: CASSKLEGETQYF. The DNA of the CDR3 is TGTGCCAGTAGTAAACTAGAAGGAGAGACCCAGTACTTC.